This T cell receptor beta chain was sequenced during a study of cytomegalovirus exposure and HLA in healthy donors. Germline V gene lookup returns CDR1 MGHRA and CDR2 YSYEKL. The CDR3 loop spans 14 amino acids. V shed 3 bases, J shed 0 bases, and the junction held 0 bases outside the gene matches. 13 Jbeta primers and 60 Vbeta primers were used for the PCR. Some clones are missing from TCRdb's copy, which holds only in-frame ones; the method was immunoSEQ multiplex PCR. This table holds 100,000 to 150,000 clones. The chain employs TRBV4-1 and TRBJ2-5; 8 nucleotides match TRBD2. Sequenced sample: PBMCs. The source of this sequence is a man in his thirties or forties in good health and CMV-seronegative. The CDR3 DNA is TGCGCCAGCAGCCAGACTAGCGACCAAGAGACCCAGTACTTC. Translation gives CASSQTSDQETQYF.